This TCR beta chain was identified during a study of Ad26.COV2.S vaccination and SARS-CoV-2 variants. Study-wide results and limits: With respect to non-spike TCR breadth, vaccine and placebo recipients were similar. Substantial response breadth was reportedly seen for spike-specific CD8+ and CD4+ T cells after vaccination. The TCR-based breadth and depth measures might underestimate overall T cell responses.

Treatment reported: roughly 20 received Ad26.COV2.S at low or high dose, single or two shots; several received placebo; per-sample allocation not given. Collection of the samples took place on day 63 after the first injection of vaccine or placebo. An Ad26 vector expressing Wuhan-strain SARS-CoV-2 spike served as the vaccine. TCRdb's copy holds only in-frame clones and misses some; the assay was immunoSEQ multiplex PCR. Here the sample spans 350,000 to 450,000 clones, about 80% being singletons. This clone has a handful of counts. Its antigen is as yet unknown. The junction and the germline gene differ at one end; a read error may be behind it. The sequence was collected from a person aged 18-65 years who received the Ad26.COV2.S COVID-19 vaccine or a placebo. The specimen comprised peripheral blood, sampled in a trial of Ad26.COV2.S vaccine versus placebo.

CDR3 coding DNA: TGTGCCAGCAGGGGGGACAGCTCCTTTAATTCACCCCTCCACTTT. It encodes CASRGDSSFNSPLHF. The chain links TRBV6-5 to TRBJ1-6, with 7 nucleotides matching TRBD1. Looked up from germline, CDR1 is MNHEY and CDR2 is SVGAGI. There are 15 residues in the CDR3.